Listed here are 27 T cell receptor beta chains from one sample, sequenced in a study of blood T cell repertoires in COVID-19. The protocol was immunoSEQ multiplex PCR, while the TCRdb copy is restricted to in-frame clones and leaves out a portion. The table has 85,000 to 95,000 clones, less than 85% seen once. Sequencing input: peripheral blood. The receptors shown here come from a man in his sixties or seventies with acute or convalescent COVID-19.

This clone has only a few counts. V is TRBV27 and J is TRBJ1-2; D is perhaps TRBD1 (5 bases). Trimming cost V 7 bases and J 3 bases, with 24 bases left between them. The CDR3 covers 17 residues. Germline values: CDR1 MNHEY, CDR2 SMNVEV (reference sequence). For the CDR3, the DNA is TGTGCCAGCACCCCCCTCGGAGGGGTAGGAGGGGACTATGGCTACACCTTC. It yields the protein CASTPLGGVGGDYGYTF.

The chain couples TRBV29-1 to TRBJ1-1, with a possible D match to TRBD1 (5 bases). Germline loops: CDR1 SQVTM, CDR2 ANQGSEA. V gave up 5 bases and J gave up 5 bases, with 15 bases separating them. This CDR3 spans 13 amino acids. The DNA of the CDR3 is TGCAGCGTTTCCCGGGGGTTACGGACTGAAGCTTTCTTT. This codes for CSVSRGLRTEAFF.

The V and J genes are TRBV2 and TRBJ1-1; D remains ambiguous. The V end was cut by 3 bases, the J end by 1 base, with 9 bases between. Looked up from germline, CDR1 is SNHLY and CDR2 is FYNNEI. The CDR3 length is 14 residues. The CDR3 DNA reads TGTGCCAGCAGTGACAAGACTTCGAACACTGAAGCTTTCTTT. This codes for CASSDKTSNTEAFF.

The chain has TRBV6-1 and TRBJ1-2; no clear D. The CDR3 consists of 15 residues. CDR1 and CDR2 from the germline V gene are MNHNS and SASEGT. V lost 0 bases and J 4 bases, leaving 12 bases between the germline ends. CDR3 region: CASSEASSRSYGYTF. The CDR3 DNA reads TGTGCCAGCAGTGAAGCGTCTTCCAGAAGCTATGGCTACACCTTC.

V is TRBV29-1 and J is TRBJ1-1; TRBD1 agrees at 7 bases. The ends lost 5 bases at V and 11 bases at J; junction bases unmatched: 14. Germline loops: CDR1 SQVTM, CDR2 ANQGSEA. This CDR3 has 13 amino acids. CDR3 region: CSVSSGQWKGAFF. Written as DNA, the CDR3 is TGCAGCGTTTCTTCGGGACAGTGGAAGGGCGCTTTCTTT.

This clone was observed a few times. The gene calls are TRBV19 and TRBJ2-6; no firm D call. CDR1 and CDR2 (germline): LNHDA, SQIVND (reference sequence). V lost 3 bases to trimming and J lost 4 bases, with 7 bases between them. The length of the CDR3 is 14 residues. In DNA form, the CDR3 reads TGTGCCAGTAGTATTATCCCCGGGGCCAACGTCCTGACTTTC. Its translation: CASSIIPGANVLTF.

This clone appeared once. The CDR3, as DNA: TGTGCCAGCAGCCAAGTAGGAAGCGATCACACAGATACGCAGTATTTT. Residues: CASSQVGSDHTDTQYF. The rearrangement links TRBV4-2 to TRBJ2-3; the D is unclear. Germline-derived CDR1 and CDR2 are LGHNA and YNFKEQ. V gave up 1 base and J gave up 2 bases, with 13 bases separating them. This CDR3 is 16 amino acids long.

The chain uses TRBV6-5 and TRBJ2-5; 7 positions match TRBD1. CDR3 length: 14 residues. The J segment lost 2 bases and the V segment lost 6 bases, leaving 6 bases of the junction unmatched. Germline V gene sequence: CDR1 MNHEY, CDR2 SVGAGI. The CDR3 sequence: CASRDPDRQETQYF. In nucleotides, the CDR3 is TGTGCCAGCAGGGACCCGGACAGGCAAGAGACCCAGTACTTC.

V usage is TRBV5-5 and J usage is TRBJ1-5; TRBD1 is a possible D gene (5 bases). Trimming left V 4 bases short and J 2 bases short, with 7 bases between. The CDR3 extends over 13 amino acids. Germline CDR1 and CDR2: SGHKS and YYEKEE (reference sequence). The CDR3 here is CASSLTGNQPQHF. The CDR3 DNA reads TGTGCCAGCAGCCTGACAGGCAATCAGCCCCAGCATTTT.

The CDR3 spells CASRDRQALDPYGYTF. The CDR3 DNA reads TGTGCCAGCAGAGACCGACAGGCCTTAGATCCCTATGGCTACACCTTC. The rearrangement links TRBV2 to TRBJ1-2, with a tentative D call TRBD1 (6 bases). Trimming took off 6 bases at V and 4 bases at J, with 21 bases between the two ends. CDR3 length equals 16 residues. CDR1 is SNHLY, CDR2 FYNNEI, per germline.

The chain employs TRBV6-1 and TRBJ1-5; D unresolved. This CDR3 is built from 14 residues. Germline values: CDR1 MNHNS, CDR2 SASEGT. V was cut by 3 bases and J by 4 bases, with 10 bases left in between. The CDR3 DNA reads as TGTGCCAGCAGTGAGCGCCCAATAAATCAGCCCCAGCATTTT. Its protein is CASSERPINQPQHF.

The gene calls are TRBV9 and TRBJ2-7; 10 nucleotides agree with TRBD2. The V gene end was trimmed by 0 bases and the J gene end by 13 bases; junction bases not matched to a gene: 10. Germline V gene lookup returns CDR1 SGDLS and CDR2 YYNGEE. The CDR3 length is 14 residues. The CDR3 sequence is CASSVEASGSESYF. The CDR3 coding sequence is TGTGCCAGCAGCGTAGAGGCTAGCGGGAGTGAAAGTTACTTC. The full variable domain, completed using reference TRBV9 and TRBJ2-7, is DSGVTQTPKHLITATGQRVTLRCSPRSGDLSVYWYQQSLDQGLQFLIQYYNGEERAKGNILERFSAQQFPDLHSELNLSSLELGDSALYFCASSVEASGSESYFGPGTRLTVT.

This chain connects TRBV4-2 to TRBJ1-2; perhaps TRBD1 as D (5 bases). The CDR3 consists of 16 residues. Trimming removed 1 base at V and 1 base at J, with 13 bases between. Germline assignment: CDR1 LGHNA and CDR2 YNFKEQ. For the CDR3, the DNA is TGTGCCAGCAGCCAAGGTGCGGGGCTACTTAACTATGGCTACACCTTC. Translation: CASSQGAGLLNYGYTF.

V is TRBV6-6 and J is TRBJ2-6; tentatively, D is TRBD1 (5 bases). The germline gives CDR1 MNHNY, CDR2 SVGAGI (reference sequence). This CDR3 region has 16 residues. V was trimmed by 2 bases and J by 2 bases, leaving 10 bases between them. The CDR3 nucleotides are TGTGCCAGCAGTTACCTCAGGGTACCTGGGGCCAACGTCCTGACTTTC. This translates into CASSYLRVPGANVLTF.

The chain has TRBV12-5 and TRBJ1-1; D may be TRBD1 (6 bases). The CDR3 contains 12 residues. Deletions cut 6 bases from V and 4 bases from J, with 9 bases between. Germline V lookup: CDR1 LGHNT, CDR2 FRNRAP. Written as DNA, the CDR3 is TGTGCTAGTGGACAAGGGGGCACTGAAGCTTTCTTT. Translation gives CASGQGGTEAFF.

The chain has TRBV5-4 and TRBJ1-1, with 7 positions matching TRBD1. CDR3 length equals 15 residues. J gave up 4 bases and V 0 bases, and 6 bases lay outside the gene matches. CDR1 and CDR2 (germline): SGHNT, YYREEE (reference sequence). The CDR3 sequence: CASSLAGQKFTEAFF. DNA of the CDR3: TGTGCCAGCAGCTTGGCGGGACAGAAGTTCACTGAAGCTTTCTTT.

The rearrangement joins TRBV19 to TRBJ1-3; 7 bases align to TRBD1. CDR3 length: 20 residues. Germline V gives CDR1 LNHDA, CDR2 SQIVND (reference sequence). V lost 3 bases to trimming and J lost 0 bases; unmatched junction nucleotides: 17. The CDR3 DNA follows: TGTGCCAGTAGTATCCCTCCCGGACAGGCTCGAGTGGGCTCTGGAAACACCATATATTTT. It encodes CASSIPPGQARVGSGNTIYF.

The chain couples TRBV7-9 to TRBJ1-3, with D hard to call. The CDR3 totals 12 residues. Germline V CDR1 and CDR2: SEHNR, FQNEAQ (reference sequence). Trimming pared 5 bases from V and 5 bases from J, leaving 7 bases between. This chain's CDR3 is CASSPTRNTIYF. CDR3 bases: TGTGCCAGCAGCCCCACTAGAAACACCATATATTTT.

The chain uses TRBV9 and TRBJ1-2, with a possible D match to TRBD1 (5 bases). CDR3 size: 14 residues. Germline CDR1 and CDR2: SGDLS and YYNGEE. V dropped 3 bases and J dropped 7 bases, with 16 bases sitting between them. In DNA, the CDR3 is TGTGCCAGCAGCGCCCAGGTGCAGGGTATTGGCTACACCTTC. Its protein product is CASSAQVQGIGYTF.

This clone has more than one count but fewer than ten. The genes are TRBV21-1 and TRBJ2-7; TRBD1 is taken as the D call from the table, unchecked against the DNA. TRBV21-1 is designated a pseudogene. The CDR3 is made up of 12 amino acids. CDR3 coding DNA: TGTGCCAGCAGCAAATTGACACGGCCCCCATACGTC. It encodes CASSKLTRPPYV.

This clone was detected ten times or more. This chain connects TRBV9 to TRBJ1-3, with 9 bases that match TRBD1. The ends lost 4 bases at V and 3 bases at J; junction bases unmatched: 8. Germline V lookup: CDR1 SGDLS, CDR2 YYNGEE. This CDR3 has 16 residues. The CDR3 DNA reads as TGTGCCAGCAGCCCAGGGACAGGGATTAGTGGAAACACCATATATTTT. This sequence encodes CASSPGTGISGNTIYF.

The chain's CDR3 is CASSTSGTEAYRNTEAFF. The CDR3 bases are TGTGCCAGCAGTACTTCCGGGACAGAGGCTTATCGGAACACTGAAGCTTTCTTT. V is TRBV2 and J is TRBJ1-1, with 7 positions matching TRBD1. The CDR3 has 18 amino acids. The J segment lost 1 base and the V segment lost 5 bases, leaving 16 bases of the junction unmatched. Per the germline V gene, CDR1 is SNHLY and CDR2 is FYNNEI.

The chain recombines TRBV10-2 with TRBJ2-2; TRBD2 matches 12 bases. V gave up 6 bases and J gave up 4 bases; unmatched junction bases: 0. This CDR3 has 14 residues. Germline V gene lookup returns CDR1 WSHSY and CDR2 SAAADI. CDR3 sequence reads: CASRLAGGTGELFF. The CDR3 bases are TGCGCCAGCAGACTAGCGGGGGGCACCGGGGAGCTGTTTTTT.

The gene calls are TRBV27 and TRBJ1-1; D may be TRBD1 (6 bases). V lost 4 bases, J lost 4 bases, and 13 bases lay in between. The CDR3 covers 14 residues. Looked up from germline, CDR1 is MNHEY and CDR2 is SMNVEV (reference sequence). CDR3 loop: CASSSFDRLTEAFF. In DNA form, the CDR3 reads TGTGCCAGCAGTTCATTCGACAGGCTCACTGAAGCTTTCTTT.

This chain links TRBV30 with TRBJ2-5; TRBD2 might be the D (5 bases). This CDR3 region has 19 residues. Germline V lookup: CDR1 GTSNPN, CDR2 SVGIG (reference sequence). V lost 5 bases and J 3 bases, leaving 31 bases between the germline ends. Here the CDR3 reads CAWAGGSTPGVTEEETQYF. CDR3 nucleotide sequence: TGTGCCTGGGCTGGTGGGTCAACACCCGGGGTGACGGAAGAAGAGACCCAGTACTTC.

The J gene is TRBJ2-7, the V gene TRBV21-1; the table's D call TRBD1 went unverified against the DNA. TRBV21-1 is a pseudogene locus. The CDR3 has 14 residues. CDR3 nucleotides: TGTGCCAGCAGCAAAGAGGCCAGGGCCTACGAGCAGTACGTC. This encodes CASSKEARAYEQYV.

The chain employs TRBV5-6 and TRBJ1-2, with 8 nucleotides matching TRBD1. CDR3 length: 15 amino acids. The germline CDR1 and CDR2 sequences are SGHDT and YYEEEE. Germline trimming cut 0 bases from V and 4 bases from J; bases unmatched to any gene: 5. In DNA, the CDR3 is TGTGCCAGCAGCTTGGGATCCACAGGGGGCTATGGCTACACCTTC. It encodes CASSLGSTGGYGYTF.